This TCR beta chain was recovered during a study of T cell responses to AZD1222 COVID-19 vaccine. Study-wide points: Clonal diversity may have been underestimated in mostly white British donors.

The CDR3 spans 15 residues. J was trimmed by 1 base and V by 6 bases; bases with no gene match: 8. Germline CDR1 reads ENHRY; CDR2 reads SYGVKD. This clone was observed once. Its antigen remains unidentified. Only in-frame clones appear in the TCRdb table, and some are missing; sequencing was by immunoSEQ multiplex PCR. This table holds roughly 160,000 clones, about 92% found once. The specimen comprised peripheral blood, sampled 28 days after the second AZD1222 dose. The chain recombines TRBV10-3 with TRBJ2-5; 7 nucleotides match TRBD1. This TCR came from an adult who received the AZD1222 COVID-19 vaccine. The CDR3 region has the DNA TGTGCCATCAGGGAGACAGGGAAGGGCCAAGAGACCCAGTACTTC. It yields the protein CAIRETGKGQETQYF.